This is a list of T cell receptor beta chains from one sample in a study of PD-1 blockade in mismatch repair-deficient tumors. Assay used: immunoSEQ multiplex PCR; TCRdb lists only in-frame clones, some missing. The profile covers about 100,000 clones, with 82% appearing a single time and around 6.5% taken by the ten largest. Specimen: peripheral blood, collected approximately 35 weeks after starting pembrolizumab. These receptors were obtained from an adult with mismatch repair-deficient cancer. The CDR3 runs from the conserved cysteine through the conserved F or W. Each record gives: CDR3 DNA, CDR3 protein, D gene, V gene, J gene, clone size. The D gene is left open where the match is weak. Size is omitted from some rows. Given values are once, few, many or a class for expanded clones.

DNA: TGTGCCAGCAGCTTGCGGGGTGGCGCGAACACCATATATTTT
CDR3: CASSLRGGANTIYF
D: NA
V: TRBV5-4
J: TRBJ1-3
size: NA

DNA: TGTGCCAGTAGTATAGTCCAGGGGGCTAATCAGCCCCAGCATTTT
CDR3: CASSIVQGANQPQHF
D: TRBD1
V: TRBV19
J: TRBJ1-5
size: NA

DNA: TGTGCCAGCAGCCCCGCCGGGCTAGCGACCGTCAATGAGCAGTTCTTC
CDR3: CASSPAGLATVNEQFF
D: NA
V: TRBV7-9
J: TRBJ2-1
size: NA

DNA: TGTGCCAGCAGCCAAGGCAGCAATCAGCCCCAGCATTTT
CDR3: CASSQGSNQPQHF
D: NA
V: TRBV4-2
J: TRBJ1-5
size: few

DNA: TGTGCCAGCAGTTTAGGACCTCCGGCTTACGAGCAGTACTTC
CDR3: CASSLGPPAYEQYF
D: NA
V: TRBV27
J: TRBJ2-7
size: NA

DNA: TGTGCCAGCAGCTGGGGCCGGACTGAAGCTTTCTTT
CDR3: CASSWGRTEAFF
D: NA
V: TRBV5-6
J: TRBJ1-1
size: NA

DNA: TGTGCCAGCAGCGTAGATGGCAGGGGAGGCGGGCAGCCCCAGCATTTT
CDR3: CASSVDGRGGGQPQHF
D: NA
V: TRBV9
J: TRBJ1-5
size: NA

DNA: TGTGCCAGCAGCTCCAAGGACGGCGGGACCTACGAGCAGTACTTC
CDR3: CASSSKDGGTYEQYF
D: NA
V: TRBV13
J: TRBJ2-7
size: once

DNA: TGTGCCAGCAGCTTTGGGGGCAATCAGCCCCAGCATTTT
CDR3: CASSFGGNQPQHF
D: NA
V: TRBV11-2
J: TRBJ1-5
size: few

DNA: TGTGCCAGCAGCTCAAACCGGGACAGGGTGACAACCGGGGAGCTGTTTTTT
CDR3: CASSSNRDRVTTGELFF
D: TRBD1
V: TRBV7-3
J: TRBJ2-2
size: once

DNA: TGTGCCACCAGCAGAGACCGAACAGATAGGCCCTCGTACCAAGAGACCCAGTACTTC
CDR3: CATSRDRTDRPSYQETQYF
D: NA
V: TRBV15
J: TRBJ2-5
size: NA

DNA: TGTGCCAGCAGCTTATACGGAGATACGCAGTATTTT
CDR3: CASSLYGDTQYF
D: NA
V: TRBV7-9
J: TRBJ2-3
size: NA

DNA: TGTGCCAGCAGCTTGGGCGGGAGCAACTATGAGCAGTTCTTC
CDR3: CASSLGGSNYEQFF
D: TRBD2
V: TRBV5-6
J: TRBJ2-1
size: once

DNA: TGTGCCAGCAGCTTAAGGCTAGCGGAGTACAATGAGCAGTTCTTC
CDR3: CASSLRLAEYNEQFF
D: TRBD2
V: TRBV11-2
J: TRBJ2-1
size: few

DNA: TGTGCCAGCAGCGATGATGGGGGGCTCACTGAAGCTTTCTTT
CDR3: CASSDDGGLTEAFF
D: NA
V: TRBV5-8
J: TRBJ1-1
size: NA

DNA: TGTGCCAGCAGCTTGAGGGGAAGGAACACTGAAGCTTTCTTT
CDR3: CASSLRGRNTEAFF
D: NA
V: TRBV5-8
J: TRBJ1-1
size: NA

DNA: TGTGCCAGCAGCGTAGCGGCAGGAGGACCCTACGAGCAGTACTTC
CDR3: CASSVAAGGPYEQYF
D: NA
V: TRBV9
J: TRBJ2-7
size: NA

DNA: TGCAGCGCTTGGGCCGGGAGCAACTCCTACGAGCAGTACTTC
CDR3: CSAWAGSNSYEQYF
D: NA
V: TRBV29-1
J: TRBJ2-7
size: few

DNA: TGTGCCAGCTCACCGGGGCAGTCCACAGATACGCAGTATTTT
CDR3: CASSPGQSTDTQYF
D: NA
V: TRBV18
J: TRBJ2-3
size: NA

DNA: TGTGCCAGCAGGTTAGCAGGGGCTACGTACACCGGGGAGCTGTTTTTT
CDR3: CASRLAGATYTGELFF
D: NA
V: TRBV7-8
J: TRBJ2-2
size: NA

DNA: TGCGCCAGCAGCTTGGGGCTAACCGAGGGTGAGCAGTTCTTC
CDR3: CASSLGLTEGEQFF
D: NA
V: TRBV5-1
J: TRBJ2-1
size: NA

DNA: TGTGCCAGCAGTGAAGGAAGGTTACAGGGCGACCCAAGGAGGAATGAGCAGTTCTTC
CDR3: CASSEGRLQGDPRRNEQFF
D: NA
V: TRBV6-1
J: TRBJ2-1
size: NA

DNA: TGTGCCAGCAATGACCTGGGACTAGCGGGACCGAGGAGGGAGACCCAGTACTTC
CDR3: CASNDLGLAGPRRETQYF
D: TRBD2
V: TRBV28
J: TRBJ2-5
size: NA

DNA: TGTGCCAGCAGCTTAAATCGTAACAATGAGCAGTTCTTC
CDR3: CASSLNRNNEQFF
D: NA
V: TRBV11-3
J: TRBJ2-1
size: NA

DNA: TGCGCCAGCAGCCACTCCGAAAGATCGGGACAAGGAATCGAGCAGTACTTC
CDR3: CASSHSERSGQGIEQYF
D: NA
V: TRBV5-1
J: TRBJ2-7
size: NA

DNA: TGTGCCAGCAGGCCCAGGGGCGGTTGGTATGGCTACACCTTC
CDR3: CASRPRGGWYGYTF
D: NA
V: TRBV6-5
J: TRBJ1-2
size: NA

DNA: TGTGCCAGCAGAGAAGGGGCGCGTGAAAAACTGTTTTTT
CDR3: CASREGAREKLFF
D: NA
V: TRBV7-8
J: TRBJ1-4
size: NA

DNA: TGTGCCAGCAGTGAGTTTGCGGGAGGGCTGTACAATGAGCAGTTCTTC
CDR3: CASSEFAGGLYNEQFF
D: TRBD2
V: TRBV6-4
J: TRBJ2-1
size: NA

DNA: TGTGCCAGTAGTATAGGGAAGGGAACTGAAGCTTTCTTT
CDR3: CASSIGKGTEAFF
D: NA
V: TRBV19
J: TRBJ1-1
size: NA

DNA: TGTGCCAGTAGTATAGGGCTAGCGATCGACGAGCAGTACTTC
CDR3: CASSIGLAIDEQYF
D: NA
V: TRBV19
J: TRBJ2-7
size: NA

DNA: TGTGCCTGGGCGGGACAGTACGAGCAGTACTTC
CDR3: CAWAGQYEQYF
D: NA
V: TRBV30
J: TRBJ2-7
size: NA

DNA: TGCGCCAGCAGCTTAGGGGCTAGCGGGTACAACGAGCAGTACTTC
CDR3: CASSLGASGYNEQYF
D: TRBD2
V: TRBV5-1
J: TRBJ2-7
size: NA

DNA: TGTGCCAGCAGCTTAGCGGACAGGGCTGGCGAGCAGTACTTC
CDR3: CASSLADRAGEQYF
D: TRBD1
V: TRBV7-6
J: TRBJ2-7
size: once

DNA: TGTGCCACCAGCAGTTTCGTCGAGACAGGGATGGAGACCCAGTACTTC
CDR3: CATSSFVETGMETQYF
D: TRBD1
V: TRBV15
J: TRBJ2-5
size: NA

DNA: TGTGCCAGCAGTGAAATTCGCGGGTTGGGAAACATTCAGTACTTC
CDR3: CASSEIRGLGNIQYF
D: NA
V: TRBV6-1
J: TRBJ2-4
size: NA

DNA: TGTGCCAGCAGCTCGCACGCCCTGACTAGCGGGAGTATTGGGGACACCGGGGAGCTGTTTTTT
CDR3: CASSSHALTSGSIGDTGELFF
D: TRBD2
V: TRBV7-3
J: TRBJ2-2
size: NA

DNA: TGTGCCACCCACCAAGTACTAGCGGGAGTTAGGTACTTC
CDR3: CATHQVLAGVRYF
D: TRBD2
V: TRBV6-1
J: TRBJ2-7
size: NA

DNA: TGTGCCAGCAGGGACGCGGGAGTGGCCGGGGAGCTGTTTTTT
CDR3: CASRDAGVAGELFF
D: TRBD2
V: TRBV13
J: TRBJ2-2
size: NA

DNA: TGCGCCAGCAGCTTAGCTGCGAACGCAGATACGCAGTATTTT
CDR3: CASSLAANADTQYF
D: NA
V: TRBV5-1
J: TRBJ2-3
size: once

DNA: TGTGCCAGCTCACCTGAGCAGGGGGTATCCCACGAGCAGTACTTC
CDR3: CASSPEQGVSHEQYF
D: TRBD1
V: TRBV18
J: TRBJ2-7
size: NA

DNA: TGTGCCAGCAGCTTAGGAGTTGGCACTGAAGCTTTCTTT
CDR3: CASSLGVGTEAFF
D: NA
V: TRBV5-6
J: TRBJ1-1
size: few

DNA: TGTGCCAGCAGCTCGACTAACTATGGCTACACCTTC
CDR3: CASSSTNYGYTF
D: NA
V: TRBV6-6
J: TRBJ1-2
size: NA

DNA: TGCGCCAGCGGACTAGCGGGACGGGAGCAGTACTTC
CDR3: CASGLAGREQYF
D: TRBD2
V: TRBV10-1
J: TRBJ2-7
size: NA

DNA: TGTGCCAGCAGCGTCCTAGCGGGAGGCACCCCCGGGGAGCTGTTTTTT
CDR3: CASSVLAGGTPGELFF
D: TRBD2
V: TRBV5-5
J: TRBJ2-2
size: few

DNA: TGTGCCAATACCAGGGTCAAATCCTACGAGCAGTACTTC
CDR3: CANTRVKSYEQYF
D: NA
V: TRBV2
J: TRBJ2-7
size: NA

DNA: TGTGCCAGTAGTATCGGGGCCGGAGATACGCAGTATTTT
CDR3: CASSIGAGDTQYF
D: NA
V: TRBV19
J: TRBJ2-3
size: NA

DNA: TGTGCCAGCAGTCTTGGACAGAACACTGAAGCTTTCTTT
CDR3: CASSLGQNTEAFF
D: NA
V: TRBV6-5
J: TRBJ1-1
size: NA

DNA: TGTGCCAGCAGCTTGTCCAGTTCCCAAGAGACCCAGTACTTC
CDR3: CASSLSSSQETQYF
D: NA
V: TRBV5-5
J: TRBJ2-5
size: NA

DNA: TGCAGCGTTGTGATGGGGTATTACGAGCAGTACTTC
CDR3: CSVVMGYYEQYF
D: NA
V: TRBV29-1
J: TRBJ2-7
size: NA

DNA: TGCAGCGTCGATCCGCCGGACCGGGCGAATAATGAGCAGTTCTTC
CDR3: CSVDPPDRANNEQFF
D: NA
V: TRBV29-1
J: TRBJ2-1
size: NA

DNA: TGTGCCAGTAGTCTCCATGGTCAGCCCCAGCATTTT
CDR3: CASSLHGQPQHF
D: NA
V: TRBV19
J: TRBJ1-5
size: NA

DNA: TGTGCCTGGAGTCCTAGACACCAGGGACAGGGGCGAGAGACCCAGTACTTC
CDR3: CAWSPRHQGQGRETQYF
D: TRBD1
V: TRBV30
J: TRBJ2-5
size: NA

DNA: TGTGCCAGCTCACGGACAGGGAAACTCTACGAGCAGTACTTC
CDR3: CASSRTGKLYEQYF
D: TRBD1
V: TRBV18
J: TRBJ2-7
size: NA